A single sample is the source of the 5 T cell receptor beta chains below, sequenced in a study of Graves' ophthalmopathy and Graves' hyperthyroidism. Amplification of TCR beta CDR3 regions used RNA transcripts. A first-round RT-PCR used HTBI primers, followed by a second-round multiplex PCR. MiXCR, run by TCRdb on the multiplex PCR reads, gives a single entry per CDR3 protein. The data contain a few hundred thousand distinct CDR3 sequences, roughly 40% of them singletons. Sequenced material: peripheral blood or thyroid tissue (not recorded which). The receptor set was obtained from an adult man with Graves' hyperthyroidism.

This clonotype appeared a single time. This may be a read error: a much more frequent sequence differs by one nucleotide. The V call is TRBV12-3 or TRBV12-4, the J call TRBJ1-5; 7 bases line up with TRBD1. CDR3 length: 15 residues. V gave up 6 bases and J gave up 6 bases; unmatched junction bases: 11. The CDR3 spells CASRLGTASSQPQHF. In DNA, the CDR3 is TGTGCCAGCAGACTAGGGACAGCTTCAAGTCAGCCCCAGCATTTT.

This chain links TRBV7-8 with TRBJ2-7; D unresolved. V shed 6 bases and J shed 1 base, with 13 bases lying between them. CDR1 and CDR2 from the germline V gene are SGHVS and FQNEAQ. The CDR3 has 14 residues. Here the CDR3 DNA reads TGTGCCAGCAGTGAAGACAATGGGTCCTACGAGCAGTACTTC. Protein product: CASSEDNGSYEQYF.

CDR3 in DNA: TGCAGTGCCCCAAGGGACAGGGCCTACGAGCAGTACTTC. Its translation: CSAPRDRAYEQYF. The chain uses TRBV20-1 and TRBJ2-7, with 9 bases lining up with TRBD1. The CDR3 is 13 amino acids. Germline V gene lookup returns CDR1 DFQATT and CDR2 SNEGSKA (reference sequence). J was trimmed by 2 bases and V by 6 bases; bases with no gene match: 5.

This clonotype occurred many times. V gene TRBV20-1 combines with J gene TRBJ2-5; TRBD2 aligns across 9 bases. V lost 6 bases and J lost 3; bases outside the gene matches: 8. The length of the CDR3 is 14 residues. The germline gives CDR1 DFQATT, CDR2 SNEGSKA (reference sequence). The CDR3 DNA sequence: TGCAGTGCCGACCCACTAGCGGGCGAAGAGACCCAGTACTTC. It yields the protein CSADPLAGEETQYF.

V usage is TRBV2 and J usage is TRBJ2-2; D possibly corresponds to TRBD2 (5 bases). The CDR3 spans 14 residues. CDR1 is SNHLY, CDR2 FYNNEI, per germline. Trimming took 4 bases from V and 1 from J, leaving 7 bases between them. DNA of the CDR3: TGTGCCAGCAGTGCCAGCGGGAACACCGGGGAGCTGTTTTTT. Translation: CASSASGNTGELFF.